Shown below are 12 T cell receptor beta chains from a single sample sequenced in a study of blood T cell repertoires in COVID-19. Data came from immunoSEQ multiplex PCR; TCRdb stores just in-frame clones and leaves some out. The sample lists roughly 65,000 clones, approximately 85% occurring once. Sequencing used peripheral blood. All receptors derive from a woman of 80 years or more with active or convalescent COVID-19.

The genes are TRBV14 and TRBJ2-7; a possible D gene is TRBD2 (7 bases). Per germline, CDR1 SGHDN and CDR2 FVKESK. The V end was cut by 5 bases, the J end by 5 bases, with 22 bases between. The CDR3 length is 16 residues. CDR3: CASSVERGRGADEQYF. Written as DNA, the CDR3 is TGTGCCAGCAGCGTGGAGCGGGGCAGGGGAGCGGACGAGCAGTACTTC.

The rearrangement links TRBV27 to TRBJ1-1; the D gene is possibly TRBD1 (5 bases). The CDR3 loop spans 15 amino acids. CDR1 is MNHEY and CDR2 is SMNVEV in the germline V gene (reference sequence). Trimming removed 5 bases from V and 3 bases from J, with 16 bases in between. CDR3 coding DNA: TGTGCCAGCAGTCTTTCAAGGGGCGCAGACACTGAAGCTTTCTTT. Translating gives CASSLSRGADTEAFF.

This rearrangement joins TRBV5-4 to TRBJ2-5; D gene uncertain. The CDR3 consists of 14 residues. V lost 2 bases and J lost 4, with 12 bases in between. The germline V gene has CDR1 SGHNT and CDR2 YYREEE (reference sequence). The CDR3 DNA reads as TGTGCCAGCAGCTTCGGCCGGGTAGGAGAGACCCAGTACTTC. It yields the protein CASSFGRVGETQYF.

The chain carries TRBV5-3 and TRBJ1-2; TRBD1 is a possible D gene (5 bases). TRBV5-3 is known as an ORF, though its function is uncertain. CDR3 length: 13 amino acids. Trimming left V 0 bases short and J 6 bases short, with 9 bases between. CDR3 nucleotide sequence: TGTGCCAGAAGCTTGGACAGGACCAATGGCTACACCTTC. Protein product: CARSLDRTNGYTF.

The rearrangement links TRBV27 to TRBJ2-2; tentative D call: TRBD2 (6 bases). The germline V gene encodes CDR1 MNHEY and CDR2 SMNVEV (reference sequence). CDR3 length: 17 residues. V was shortened by 4 bases and J by 4 bases, with 19 bases between the two germline ends. CDR3 sequence (DNA): TGTGCCAGCAGTTCCCCCGGGGAGGCCGGCGGCACCGGGGAGCTGTTTTTT. This codes for CASSSPGEAGGTGELFF.

The chain uses TRBV5-6 and TRBJ2-2; unclear D gene. V lost 0 bases and J lost 3, with 6 bases in between. Germline V gene lookup returns CDR1 SGHDT and CDR2 YYEEEE. This CDR3 is built from 14 residues. CDR3 sequence: CASSLDLHTGELFF. Here the CDR3 DNA reads TGTGCCAGCAGCTTGGACTTACACACCGGGGAGCTGTTTTTT.

The table lists this clone with a count of one. This chain joins TRBV7-2 and TRBJ2-5; TRBD1 matches at 7 bases. The V gene's germline CDR1 is SGHTA and CDR2 FQGNSA. The length of the CDR3 is 14 residues. The ends lost 5 bases at V and 4 bases at J; junction bases unmatched: 7. The CDR3 here is CASSTRRQGETQYF. The CDR3 region has the DNA TGTGCCAGCAGCACCCGGCGACAGGGAGAGACCCAGTACTTC.

This chain uses TRBV29-1 with TRBJ1-1; D unresolved. Germline loops: CDR1 SQVTM, CDR2 ANQGSEA. The ends were cut back, 4 bases at V and 4 bases at J, with 7 bases in the middle. The CDR3 sequence is 11 residues long. CDR3 region: CSVVKSTEAFF. CDR3 DNA sequence: TGCAGCGTTGTAAAATCCACTGAAGCTTTCTTT.

The sample holds one count of this clone. The chain uses TRBV2 and TRBJ1-1, with unresolved D. Trimming took 5 bases from V and 2 from J, leaving 12 bases between them. The V gene's germline CDR1 is SNHLY and CDR2 FYNNEI. The CDR3 contains 14 residues. The CDR3 loop is CASSRITSNTEAFF. For the CDR3, the DNA is TGTGCCAGCAGTCGAATCACTTCCAACACTGAAGCTTTCTTT.

J is TRBJ1-5 and V is TRBV6-5; D is possibly TRBD1 (6 bases). Trimming took off 5 bases at V and 7 bases at J, with 18 bases between the two ends. Germline assignment: CDR1 MNHEY and CDR2 SVGAGI. The CDR3 contains 15 residues. This CDR3 reads CASSPEGGRGQPQHF. The CDR3 DNA reads as TGTGCCAGCAGTCCGGAGGGGGGGCGCGGGCAGCCCCAGCATTTT.

This chain connects TRBV28 to TRBJ1-1; TRBD1 matches at 7 bases. This CDR3 comprises 14 residues. The J segment lost 4 bases and the V segment lost 7 bases, leaving 9 bases of the junction unmatched. The V gene's germline CDR1 is MDHEN and CDR2 SYDVKM. The CDR3 sequence is CASITGAAGTEAFF. DNA for the CDR3: TGTGCCAGCATCACAGGGGCTGCGGGCACTGAAGCTTTCTTT. Drawing the rest from reference TRBV28 and TRBJ1-1, the complete variable domain is DVKVTQSSRYLVKRTGEKVFLECVQDMDHENMFWYRQDPGLGLRLIYFSYDVKMKEKGDIPEGYSVSREKKERFSLILESASTNQTSMYLCASITGAAGTEAFFGQGTRLTVV.

The V and J genes are TRBV27 and TRBJ1-2; 7 bases are shared with TRBD1. Germline-derived CDR1 and CDR2 are MNHEY and SMNVEV (reference sequence). The CDR3 consists of 14 residues. V gave up 4 bases and J gave up 5 bases; unmatched junction bases: 7. The CDR3 DNA follows: TGTGCCAGCAGTTCGCGGGACAGTTATTATGGCTACACCTTC. Translating gives CASSSRDSYYGYTF.